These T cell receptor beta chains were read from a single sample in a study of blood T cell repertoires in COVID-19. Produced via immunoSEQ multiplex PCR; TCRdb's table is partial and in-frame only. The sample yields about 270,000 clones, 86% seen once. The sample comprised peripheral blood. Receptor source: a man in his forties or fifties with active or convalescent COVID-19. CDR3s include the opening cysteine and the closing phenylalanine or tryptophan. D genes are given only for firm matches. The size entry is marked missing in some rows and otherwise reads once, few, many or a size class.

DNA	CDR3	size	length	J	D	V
TGTGCCAGCAGTGAAACGAGGCGCAATGAGCAGTTCTTC	CASSETRRNEQFF	NA	13	TRBJ2-1	NA	TRBV2
TGCGCCAGCAGCTTTGCCGAGGGCAGGAAAAACACTGAAGCTTTCTTT	CASSFAEGRKNTEAFF	once	16	TRBJ1-1	NA	TRBV5-1
TGCGCCAGCAGCTTGGTGGGGGCTCGCCATAATTCACCCCTCCACTTT	CASSLVGARHNSPLHF	NA	16	TRBJ1-6	NA	TRBV5-1
TGTGCCAGCAGCTTATACCCTACAGGGTCGGGACCTGAAGCTTTCTTT	CASSLYPTGSGPEAFF	NA	16	TRBJ1-1	NA	TRBV27
TGTGCCTGGAGTGCCCTTCTCCGGGACAGGGGTCTGGGCTCCTACAATGAGCAGTTCTTC	CAWSALLRDRGLGSYNEQFF	NA	20	TRBJ2-1	TRBD1	TRBV30
TGTGCCAGCAGCCTGGACAGGGGGCGGGGTACGCAGTATTTT	CASSLDRGRGTQYF	NA	14	TRBJ2-3	TRBD1	TRBV7-3
TGTGCCAGCAGCCAAGATCCGGGAGTGGGGGCCCAGCATTTT	CASSQDPGVGAQHF	NA	14	TRBJ1-5	NA	TRBV3-1/TRBV3-2
TGCGCCAGCAGCTTGGGTCCCTTGAACACTGAAGCTTTCTTT	CASSLGPLNTEAFF	NA	14	TRBJ1-1	NA	TRBV5-1
TGTGCCAGTAGTCCCCCCCCCGGAGATACGCAGTATTTT	CASSPPPGDTQYF	once	13	TRBJ2-3	NA	TRBV19
TGTGCCAGCAGCTTGGGTAGCGGAGGGGTCCACGAGCAGTACTTC	CASSLGSGGVHEQYF	NA	15	TRBJ2-7	NA	TRBV7-9
TGTGCCAGCAGCTTGGCAGTGAATGGCGGGGAGCTGTTTTTT	CASSLAVNGGELFF	many	14	TRBJ2-2	NA	TRBV5-5
TGTGCCAGCAGTTCGGGACTAGGGCGCCATGAGCAGTTCTTC	CASSSGLGRHEQFF	NA	14	TRBJ2-1	TRBD2	TRBV6-5
TGTGCCAGCAGGTCTGACAGTAGCTCCTACAATGAGCAGTTCTTC	CASRSDSSSYNEQFF	NA	15	TRBJ2-1	NA	TRBV2
TGTGCCAGCAGAAAACGGGACAGCATGAACTATGGCTACACCTTC	CASRKRDSMNYGYTF	NA	15	TRBJ1-2	TRBD1	TRBV6-5
TGTGCCTGGTCTGGGACAGGGAATGGACAAGAGACCCAGTACTTC	CAWSGTGNGQETQYF	NA	15	TRBJ2-5	TRBD1	TRBV30
TGTGCCAGCATAAGAGGAGTTTTCTCTGGAAACACCATATATTTT	CASIRGVFSGNTIYF	NA	15	TRBJ1-3	NA	TRBV6-5
TGTGCCAGCAGCCAAACAGGGATCGTCAACTATGGCTACACCTTC	CASSQTGIVNYGYTF	NA	15	TRBJ1-2	NA	TRBV14
TGTGCCAGCAGCTTCAGGACTAGCGGGGGGTTCCAAGAGACCCAGTACTTC	CASSFRTSGGFQETQYF	NA	17	TRBJ2-5	TRBD2	TRBV13
TGTGCCAGCAGCTTAGCGGCAGGGGACCCCTCCTACAATGAGCAGTTCTTC	CASSLAAGDPSYNEQFF	NA	17	TRBJ2-1	NA	TRBV13
TGTGCCAGCAGTTTTCGGCTAGCGGGGGGTTACAATGAGCAGTTCTTC	CASSFRLAGGYNEQFF	NA	16	TRBJ2-1	TRBD2	TRBV28
TGTGCCAGCACGGGGGGTACAACTAATGAAAAACTGTTTTTT	CASTGGTTNEKLFF	few	14	TRBJ1-4	NA	TRBV6-5
TGTGCCAGCAGCACGGACAGGGATTGTCCCAAAAACATTCAGTACTTC	CASSTDRDCPKNIQYF	NA	16	TRBJ2-4	NA	TRBV21-1
TGTGCCAGTAAGGGGTTTGGGTACGAGCAGTACTTC	CASKGFGYEQYF	NA	12	TRBJ2-7	NA	TRBV19
TGTGCTAGTGGTCACGGACAGGGAGGGAATCAGCCCCAGCATTTT	CASGHGQGGNQPQHF	NA	15	TRBJ1-5	TRBD1	TRBV12-5
TGTGCAAGTCGCTTAAGTGAACAGGGATATTCACCCCTCCACTTT	CASRLSEQGYSPLHF	few	15	TRBJ1-6	NA	TRBV12-2
TGTGCCAGCAGCTTCACCGACAGGAATGGAGGCTACACCTTC	CASSFTDRNGGYTF	NA	14	TRBJ1-2	NA	TRBV5-6
TGTGCCAGCAGCTTGAGCGGCAGGGAGGTGACTGAAGCTTTCTTT	CASSLSGREVTEAFF	few	15	TRBJ1-1	NA	TRBV5-6
TGTGCCAGCTCACCCAGGGGTCCAGTGAACACTGAAGCTTTCTTT	CASSPRGPVNTEAFF	NA	15	TRBJ1-1	NA	TRBV18
TGTGCCAGCAGCGCTCCTAAGGGTCAGGGAAACTATGGCTACACCTTC	CASSAPKGQGNYGYTF	medium-sized	16	TRBJ1-2	NA	TRBV5-5
TGTGCCAGCAGCCCCGGGGGGGGGCATGGCACTGAAGCTTTCTTT	CASSPGGGHGTEAFF	NA	15	TRBJ1-1	NA	TRBV7-3
TGTGCCAGCAGCTTAGATCGAGGCTCTTACAATGAGCAGTTCTTC	CASSLDRGSYNEQFF	NA	15	TRBJ2-1	NA	TRBV11-2
TGTGCCAGCAGCTTGGGTGGACAGGCAGAAGAGACCCAGTACTTC	CASSLGGQAEETQYF	NA	15	TRBJ2-5	TRBD1	TRBV5-4
TGTGCCAGCAGCGCGAGGGTAGGGTTCCAAGAGACCCAGTACTTC	CASSARVGFQETQYF	NA	15	TRBJ2-5	NA	TRBV9
TGCAACCCCGTCGGAGGCACTGAAGCTTTCTTT	CNPVGGTEAFF	few	11	TRBJ1-1	NA	TRBV20-1
TGTGCCAGCAGCTCAAACTCCGAGCAGTACTTC	CASSSNSEQYF	once	11	TRBJ2-7	NA	TRBV7-6
TGTGCCAGCAGCGACCGGGACAGGGGGAATCAGCCCCAGCATTTT	CASSDRDRGNQPQHF	NA	15	TRBJ1-5	TRBD1	TRBV6-5
TGTGCCAGCAGTCCACCGGGAGCGAATGAGCAGTTCTTC	CASSPPGANEQFF	once	13	TRBJ2-1	NA	TRBV12-3/TRBV12-4
TGCGCCAGCAGCCCCCGGGGTAGCGGCCCGTGGGAGACCCAGTACTTC	CASSPRGSGPWETQYF	once	16	TRBJ2-5	NA	TRBV5-1
TGTGCCAGTAGTTCCATTCAGGGTGAACATGAAAAACTGTTTTTT	CASSSIQGEHEKLFF	NA	15	TRBJ1-4	NA	TRBV19
TGTGCCAGCAGCTTGGGGGGCGGGAGTGGCTACAATGAGCAGTTCTTC	CASSLGGGSGYNEQFF	NA	16	TRBJ2-1	TRBD2	TRBV5-4
TGTGCCACCAGTGATCGCGGACAGTCAGATACGCAGTATTTT	CATSDRGQSDTQYF	once	14	TRBJ2-3	NA	TRBV24-1
TGCGCCAGCAGTGAGTCTGTTGGAGCGGGATCGGCAGGAGATACGCAGTATTTT	CASSESVGAGSAGDTQYF	few	18	TRBJ2-3	TRBD2	TRBV10-1
TGTGCCACACAACGGAGGACGGTCACCGGGGAGCTGTTTTTT	CATQRRTVTGELFF	few	14	TRBJ2-2	NA	TRBV6-6
TGTGCCACCAGCAGAGAGGAGGACAGGGGAGCCAAAAACATTCAGTACTTC	CATSREEDRGAKNIQYF	NA	17	TRBJ2-4	TRBD1	TRBV15
TGCGCCAGCAGCTTGGGAGCAGTACTCCAGGATACCGCTAACTATGGCTACACCTTC	CASSLGAVLQDTANYGYTF	NA	19	TRBJ1-2	NA	TRBV5-1
TGCGCCAGCAGCCAAGATCCCTCAGTTACGCAGTATTTT	CASSQDPSVTQYF	NA	13	TRBJ2-3	NA	TRBV4-1
TGTGCCAGCAGCAAAGACAGTGATAATTCACCCCTCCACTTT	CASSKDSDNSPLHF	NA	14	TRBJ1-6	NA	TRBV5-4
TGTGCCACCAGTGATTCCCGTCGGGGGAGCAATCAGCCCCAGCATTTT	CATSDSRRGSNQPQHF	NA	16	TRBJ1-5	NA	TRBV24-1
TGTGCCAGCAGCCCCTTCCAGGGGGAAGATACGCAGTATTTT	CASSPFQGEDTQYF	NA	14	TRBJ2-3	TRBD1	TRBV9
TGTGCCAGCAGCGGGGACAACAACTATGGCTACACCTTC	CASSGDNNYGYTF	NA	13	TRBJ1-2	NA	TRBV3-1/TRBV3-2
TGTGCCAGCAGCCCCTCACTCTTACACGAGCAGTACTTC	CASSPSLLHEQYF	NA	13	TRBJ2-7	NA	TRBV13
TGTGCCAGCAGACAGGGGAGCACATCACCCCTCCACTTT	CASRQGSTSPLHF	NA	13	TRBJ1-6	TRBD1	TRBV28
TGTGCCAGCAGTGAATTTGGGACAGGGGTGGAGGCTAATGAAAAACTGTTTTTT	CASSEFGTGVEANEKLFF	once	18	TRBJ1-4	TRBD1	TRBV2
TGTGCCTGGAGTGTCGGACTAGCGGGGAGCACAGATACGCAGTATTTT	CAWSVGLAGSTDTQYF	NA	16	TRBJ2-3	TRBD2	TRBV30
TGTGCCAGCAGGCGAGAGGGCCCCGACACCGGGGAGCTGTTTTTT	CASRREGPDTGELFF	NA	15	TRBJ2-2	NA	TRBV21-1
TGCAGTGCTAGTACCCTCCGACTAGCGGGGTTTATCACAGATACGCAGTATTTT	CSASTLRLAGFITDTQYF	NA	18	TRBJ2-3	TRBD2	TRBV20-1
TGTGCCAGCAGTGAAGAGAAAATGGGGAGACGCACCATATATTTT	CASSEEKMGRRTIYF	NA	15	TRBJ1-3	NA	TRBV6-1
TGTGCCAGCAGTGAGTCGTTAGGCACAGATACGCAGTATTTT	CASSESLGTDTQYF	NA	14	TRBJ2-3	NA	TRBV6-1
TGTGCCAGGAAGACACACACGGTTGACACCATATATTTT	CARKTHTVDTIYF	NA	13	TRBJ1-3	NA	TRBV6-6